These 25 T cell receptor beta chains were sequenced from one sample in a study of control samples from healthy donors and cancer patients. Produced via immunoSEQ multiplex PCR; TCRdb's table is partial and in-frame only. The sample holds 55,000 to 85,000 clones, approximately 89% seen once. Sequenced: PBMCs. Receptor source: a man in his fifties or sixties with lung cancer.

The genes are TRBV2 and TRBJ1-2; 9 nucleotides align to TRBD1. This CDR3 has 15 amino acids. Trimming removed 6 bases from V and 8 bases from J; junction bases left unmatched: 13. Germline V gene data show CDR1 as SNHLY and CDR2 as FYNNEI. For the CDR3, the DNA is TGTGCCAGCAGCTATTTAGAACAGGGGGCAGGAGGCTACACCTTC. This codes for CASSYLEQGAGGYTF. Variable domain in full (rest from reference TRBV2 and TRBJ1-2): EPEVTQTPSHQVTQMGQEVILRCVPISNHLYFYWYRQILGQKVEFLVSFYNNEISEKSEIFDDQFSVERPDGSNFTLKIRSTKLEDSAMYFCASSYLEQGAGGYTFGSGTRLTVV.

This rearrangement joins TRBV5-4 to TRBJ1-1, with D hard to call. V shed 4 bases and J shed 3 bases, with 22 bases lying between them. The CDR3 runs 17 residues. Germline V lookup: CDR1 SGHNT, CDR2 YYREEE (reference sequence). CDR3 region: CASSPKVGRPPHTEAFF. In nucleotides, the CDR3 is TGTGCCAGCAGCCCCAAGGTAGGGAGACCGCCGCACACTGAAGCTTTCTTT.

Points on this clone: One junction end does not reproduce the germline sequence, and a read error may be involved. The rearrangement links TRBV6-1 to TRBJ1-3; D is undetermined. This CDR3 has 16 amino acids. Germline values: CDR1 MNHNS, CDR2 SASEGT. The CDR3, as DNA: TGTGCCGGCAGTGAAGAAGCGCCGTCCTCTGGAAACACCATATATTTT. It specifies CAGSEEAPSSGNTIYF.

This clone was detected once. The rearrangement joins TRBV27 to TRBJ1-5; unclear D gene. Germline-derived CDR1 and CDR2 are MNHEY and SMNVEV (reference sequence). The CDR3 extends over 14 amino acids. The ends were cut back, 2 bases at V and 11 bases at J, with 16 bases in the middle. DNA of the CDR3: TGTGCCAGCAGTTTACGAGGGCGCCTAGGGACCCAGCATTTT. It specifies CASSLRGRLGTQHF.

The genes are TRBV12-3 or TRBV12-4 and TRBJ1-1; unclear D gene. The CDR3 extends over 11 amino acids. Trimming removed 8 bases at V and 1 base at J, with 5 bases between. Written as DNA, the CDR3 is TGTGCCAGCCAGCGGAACACTGAAGCTTTCTTT. Its protein is CASQRNTEAFF.

This chain links TRBV30 with TRBJ1-5; D perhaps matches TRBD1 (6 bases). Deletions cut 2 bases from V and 0 bases from J, with 17 bases between. The CDR3 is 17 amino acids. Germline assignment: CDR1 GTSNPN and CDR2 SVGIG (reference sequence). In DNA form, the CDR3 reads TGTGCCTGGAGTCAGGGGAGGACTGAAGTTAGCAATCAGCCCCAGCATTTT. Translating gives CAWSQGRTEVSNQPQHF. Supplemented by reference TRBV30 and TRBJ1-5, the full variable domain reads SQTIHQWPATLVQPVGSPLSLECTVEGTSNPNLYWYRQAAGRGLQLLFYSVGIGQISSEVPQNLSASRPQDRQFILSSKKLLLSDSGFYLCAWSQGRTEVSNQPQHFGDGTRLSIL.

The genes are TRBV5-1 and TRBJ2-5; the match to TRBD2 covers 7 bases. This CDR3 is 17 amino acids long. Germline V gives CDR1 SGHRS, CDR2 YFSETQ. V shed 1 base and J 2 bases; nucleotides not matched to a gene: 11. The chain's CDR3 is CASSLLPLAGRQETQYF. In DNA, the CDR3 is TGCGCCAGCAGCTTGCTGCCTTTAGCGGGTCGACAAGAGACCCAGTACTTC. Using reference TRBV5-1 and TRBJ2-5 for the parts outside the CDR3, the full variable domain is KAGVTQTPRYLIKTRGQQVTLSCSPISGHRSVSWYQQTPGQGLQFLFEYFSETQRNKGNFPGRFSGRQFSNSRSEMNVSTLELGDSALYLCASSLLPLAGRQETQYFGPGTRLLVL.

The J gene is TRBJ1-3, the V gene TRBV18; a possible D gene is TRBD1 (6 bases). Germline loops: CDR1 KGHSH, CDR2 LQKENI. The V gene lost 1 base and the J gene lost 0 bases, with 7 bases spanning the gap. The CDR3 is 15 residues long. The CDR3 DNA follows: TGTGCCAGCTCACCACGGGACAACTCTGGAAACACCATATATTTT. This sequence encodes CASSPRDNSGNTIYF.

The CDR3 sequence is CATLGGFDGYTF. CDR3 sequence (DNA): TGTGCCACCCTAGGTGGGTTCGATGGCTACACCTTC. The J gene is TRBJ1-2, the V gene TRBV5-6, with D unresolved. The CDR3 has 12 amino acids. Looked up from germline, CDR1 is SGHDT and CDR2 is YYEEEE. Trimming removed 9 bases from V and 6 bases from J, with 15 bases in between.

This rearrangement joins TRBV18 to TRBJ1-3; TRBD1 aligns across 9 bases. V lost 5 bases and J lost 7; bases outside the gene matches: 18. The germline gives CDR1 KGHSH, CDR2 LQKENI. CDR3 size: 18 residues. The CDR3 coding sequence is TGTGCCAGCTCAATAATTTTCCCGGGACAGGGATCGTCTAACACCATATATTTT. It translates to CASSIIFPGQGSSNTIYF.

The genes are TRBV6-2 or TRBV6-3 and TRBJ2-7, with 9 positions matching TRBD2. The V gene end was trimmed by 5 bases and the J gene end by 0 bases; junction bases not matched to a gene: 2. Germline CDR1 MNHEY, CDR2 SVGEGT. The CDR3 spans 14 residues. The CDR3 DNA reads TGTGCCAGCAGTAGCGGGGGGAGCTCCTACGAGCAGTACTTC. Its translation is CASSSGGSSYEQYF.

The V gene is TRBV5-1, the J gene TRBJ2-5, with TRBD1 matching over 10 bases. J was trimmed by 2 bases and V by 3 bases; bases with no gene match: 1. In germline, CDR1 is SGHRS, CDR2 YFSETQ. The CDR3 has 14 residues. This CDR3 reads CASSSGQGQETQYF. The CDR3 DNA follows: TGCGCCAGCAGCTCGGGACAGGGGCAAGAGACCCAGTACTTC.

The chain combines TRBV5-5 with TRBJ1-2; 12 bases agree with TRBD1. Germline V gives CDR1 SGHKS, CDR2 YYEKEE (reference sequence). The V segment lost 2 bases and the J segment 7 bases; nucleotides outside the gene matches: 6. This CDR3 region has 15 residues. In DNA, the CDR3 is TGTGCCAGCAGCTTTACGGGACAGGGGGCACTTGGCTACACCTTC. Protein product: CASSFTGQGALGYTF. Supplemented by reference TRBV5-5 and TRBJ1-2, the full variable domain reads DAGVTQSPTHLIKTRGQQVTLRCSPISGHKSVSWYQQVLGQGPQFIFQYYEKEERGRGNFPDRFSARQFPNYSSELNVNALLLGDSALYLCASSFTGQGALGYTFGSGTRLTVV.

CDR3 coding DNA: TGTGCCAGCTCACCACCGCTAGGGGGCTTTGACCAGCCCCAGCATTTT. Protein: CASSPPLGGFDQPQHF. V usage is TRBV18 and J usage is TRBJ1-5, with 7 bases aligning to TRBD1. With 0 bases clipped from V and 7 bases from J, the junction kept 9 bases outside the gene matches. Germline CDR1 is KGHSH and CDR2 is LQKENI. The CDR3 runs 16 residues.

The V gene is TRBV11-1, the J gene TRBJ2-3; D ambiguous. The germline V gene has CDR1 SGHAT and CDR2 FQDESV (reference sequence). This CDR3 spans 11 amino acids. V lost 1 base and J 7 bases, leaving 3 bases between the germline ends. CDR3 protein: CASSLGHTQYF. As DNA, the CDR3 is TGTGCCAGCAGCTTAGGCCATACGCAGTATTTT. Filled out from reference TRBV11-1 and TRBJ2-3, the complete variable domain reads EAEVAQSPRYKITEKSQAVAFWCDPISGHATLYWYRQILGQGPELLVQFQDESVVDDSQLPKDRFSAERLKGVDSTLKIQPAELGDSAMYLCASSLGHTQYFGPGTRLTVL.

The chain couples TRBV5-1 to TRBJ1-1; 11 nucleotides align to TRBD1. The CDR3 length is 17 residues. CDR1 is SGHRS, CDR2 YFSETQ, per germline. Trimming cost V 4 bases and J 4 bases; bases outside gene matches: 12. The CDR3 bases are TGCGCCAGCAGCAAAGGCCCCGGGACAGGGGGGGCCACTGAAGCTTTCTTT. The encoded protein is CASSKGPGTGGATEAFF.

This sequence joins TRBV7-9 and TRBJ2-3, with 8 nucleotides matching TRBD2. Looked up from germline, CDR1 is SEHNR and CDR2 is FQNEAQ (reference sequence). The ends lost 4 bases at V and 6 bases at J; junction bases unmatched: 15. The CDR3 is 17 amino acids. CDR3 in DNA: TGTGCCAGCAGCTCCCGTGGTAGCGGGGTCCGAGGGGATACGCAGTATTTT. This sequence encodes CASSSRGSGVRGDTQYF.

V usage is TRBV25-1 and J usage is TRBJ2-7; TRBD1 or TRBD2 may be the D gene (6 bases each). V lost 4 bases to trimming and J lost 5 bases, with 18 bases between them. Germline assignment: CDR1 MGHDK and CDR2 SYGVNS. This CDR3 contains 15 residues. The CDR3 sequence is CASSGRAQGVDEQYV. The CDR3 DNA follows: TGTGCCAGCAGTGGGAGGGCACAGGGTGTCGACGAGCAGTACGTC.

The rearrangement links TRBV7-8 to TRBJ2-2; 8 bases fit TRBD2. J lost 4 bases, V lost 5 bases, and 6 bases had no gene match. This CDR3 region has 15 residues. Germline V gene sequence: CDR1 SGHVS, CDR2 FQNEAQ. CDR3 sequence reads: CASSLFRGGTGELFF. CDR3 nucleotide sequence: TGTGCCAGCAGCCTATTTCGGGGGGGCACCGGGGAGCTGTTTTTT.

J is TRBJ2-5 and V is TRBV5-6; D is ambiguous. The V end was cut by 2 bases, the J end by 5 bases, with 13 bases between. Germline-derived CDR1 and CDR2 are SGHDT and YYEEEE. There are 14 residues in the CDR3. The CDR3 DNA reads as TGTGCCAGCAGCTTACCTCACTCGAGGGAGACCCAGTACTTC. Translation: CASSLPHSRETQYF.

V usage is TRBV9 and J usage is TRBJ1-1; D remains unclear. V was shortened by 2 bases and J by 0 bases, with 14 bases between the two germline ends. The germline gives CDR1 SGDLS, CDR2 YYNGEE. The CDR3 spans 16 residues. The CDR3 region has the DNA TGTGCCAGCAGCGTGTCGTCTCGAGTTTTGAACACTGAAGCTTTCTTT. As protein: CASSVSSRVLNTEAFF.

This chain uses TRBV11-2 with TRBJ1-2; no clear D. V lost 4 bases, J lost 4 bases, and 16 bases lay in between. The CDR3 length is 15 residues. Germline loops: CDR1 SGHAT, CDR2 FQNNGV. This CDR3 is CASSSSLNRGYGYTF. In DNA form, the CDR3 reads TGTGCCAGCAGCTCCTCCTTGAACCGGGGCTATGGCTACACCTTC.

This clone was seen only a few times. The chain carries TRBV5-8 and TRBJ1-1, with D possibly being TRBD1 (6 bases). Germline values: CDR1 SGHTS, CDR2 YDEGEE. V lost 0 bases and J 0 bases, leaving 18 bases between the germline ends. The CDR3 has 18 amino acids. The CDR3 here is CASSLAWLGGRMNTEAFF. The CDR3 DNA is TGTGCCAGCAGCTTGGCCTGGCTCGGGGGGCGGATGAACACTGAAGCTTTCTTT.

The genes are TRBV3-1 (or the pseudogene TRBV3-2) and TRBJ2-7; D not certain. CDR1 LGHDT and CDR2 YNNKEL come from the germline V gene (reference sequence). The CDR3 sequence is 12 residues long. Trimming left V 1 base short and J 4 bases short, with 5 bases between. CDR3 region: CASSQGLYEQYF. The CDR3 nucleotides read TGTGCCAGCAGCCAAGGGCTGTACGAGCAGTACTTC.

This clone was found once. The rearrangement joins TRBV4-1 to TRBJ1-3; D is ambiguous. Trimming took 3 bases from V and 0 from J, leaving 12 bases between them. The CDR3 has 16 residues. CDR1 is MGHRA and CDR2 is YSYEKL in the germline V gene. Here the CDR3 reads CASSHPGRYSGNTIYF. The CDR3 DNA sequence: TGCGCCAGCAGCCATCCCGGACGGTACTCTGGAAACACCATATATTTT.